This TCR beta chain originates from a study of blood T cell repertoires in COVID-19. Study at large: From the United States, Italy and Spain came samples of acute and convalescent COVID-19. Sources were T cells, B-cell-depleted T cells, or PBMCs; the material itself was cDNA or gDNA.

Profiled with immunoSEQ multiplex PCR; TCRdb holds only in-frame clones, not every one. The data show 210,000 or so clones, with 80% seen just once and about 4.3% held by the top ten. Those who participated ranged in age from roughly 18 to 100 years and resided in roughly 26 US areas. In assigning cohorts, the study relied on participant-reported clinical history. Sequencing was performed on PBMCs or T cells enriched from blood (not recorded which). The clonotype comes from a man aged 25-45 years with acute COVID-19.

The CDR3 nucleotides are TGCGCCAGCAGCCAAGAACTAGCCACAGATACGCAGTATTTT. Protein product: CASSQELATDTQYF. J is TRBJ2-3 and V is TRBV4-1; D is possibly TRBD2 (6 bases). Germline values: CDR1 MGHRA, CDR2 YSYEKL. The CDR3 is 14 amino acids. V was clipped by 0 bases and J by 2 bases, with 6 bases between them.